This T cell receptor beta chain was obtained from a study of vaccination and CD4 T cells after COVID-19. In the study overall: A median of around 70 days (range 14 to 241) separated dose two from the taking of post-vaccine samples.

Described treatment: roughly 11-day PBMC culture with coronavirus spike peptide pools or control peptides (ViraFEST assay). About this clonotype itself: The antigen is not known.

At the Johns Hopkins FTIC core, DNA taken from cultured CD4+ T cells was sequenced by way of the Oncomine TCR Beta short-read assay. The genomic DNA was obtained from cultured CD4+ T cells by extraction with the QIAamp micro DNA kit. TCRdb reanalysed the PCR reads using MiXCR and keeps one entry per CDR3 protein. The data contain 9,000 to 15,000 distinct CDR3 sequences, about two thirds of them singletons. The receptor comes from a human donor who had recovered from COVID-19. Specimen: CD4+ T cells from blood, cultured in vitro.

The CDR3 spells CSARVPSFHEQYF. The CDR3, as DNA: TGCAGTGCTAGAGTTCCTAGCTTCCACGAGCAGTACTTC. This chain connects TRBV20-1 to TRBJ2-7; the D gene is possibly TRBD2 (5 bases). CDR3 length: 13 residues. Trimming left V 1 base short and J 5 bases short, with 12 bases between. Germline lookup yields CDR1 DFQATT and CDR2 SNEGSKA (reference sequence).